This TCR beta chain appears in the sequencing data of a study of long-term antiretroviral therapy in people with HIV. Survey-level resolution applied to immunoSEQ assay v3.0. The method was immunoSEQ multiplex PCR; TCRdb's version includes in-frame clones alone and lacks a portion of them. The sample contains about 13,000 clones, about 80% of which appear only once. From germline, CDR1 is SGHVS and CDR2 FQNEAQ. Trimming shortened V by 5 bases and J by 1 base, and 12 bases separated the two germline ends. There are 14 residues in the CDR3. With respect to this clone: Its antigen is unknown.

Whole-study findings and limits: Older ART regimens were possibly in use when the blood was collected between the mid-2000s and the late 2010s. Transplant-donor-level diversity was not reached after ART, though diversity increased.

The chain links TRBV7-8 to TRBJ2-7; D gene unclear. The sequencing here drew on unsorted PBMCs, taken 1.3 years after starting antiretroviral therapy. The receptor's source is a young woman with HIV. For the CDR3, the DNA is TGTGCCAGCAGCCGTGGGCAGCCTTCCTACGAGCAGTACTTC. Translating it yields CASSRGQPSYEQYF.